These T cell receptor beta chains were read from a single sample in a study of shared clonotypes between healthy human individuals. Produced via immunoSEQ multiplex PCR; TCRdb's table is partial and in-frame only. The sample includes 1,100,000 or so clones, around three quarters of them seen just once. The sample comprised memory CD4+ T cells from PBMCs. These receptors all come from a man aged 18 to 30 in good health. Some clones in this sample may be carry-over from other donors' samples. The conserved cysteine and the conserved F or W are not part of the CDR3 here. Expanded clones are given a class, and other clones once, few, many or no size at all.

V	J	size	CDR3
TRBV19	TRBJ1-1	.	ASSRSPGQGGTEAF
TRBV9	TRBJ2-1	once	ASSATTGENEQF
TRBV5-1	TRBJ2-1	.	ASTLMQGGNEQF
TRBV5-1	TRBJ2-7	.	ASSSEGLGGQY
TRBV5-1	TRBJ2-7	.	ASSLAFIGEYEQY
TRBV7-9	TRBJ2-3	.	ASSLGRRGSPDTQY
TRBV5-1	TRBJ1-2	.	ASSPGQPNYGYT
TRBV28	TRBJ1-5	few	ASSFVSRVDQPQH
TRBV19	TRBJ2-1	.	ASSPPRAGTYNEQF
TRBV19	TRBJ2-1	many	ASSMREAPNEQF
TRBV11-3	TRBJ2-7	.	ASSLAGTYEQY
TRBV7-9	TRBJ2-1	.	ASSPGTSDYNEQF
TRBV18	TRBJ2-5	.	ASRPGTGEETQY
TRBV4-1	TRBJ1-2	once	ASSQGRARGQTGGYT
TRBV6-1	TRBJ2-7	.	ASRTGTSGVYEQY
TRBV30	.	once	AWSRGGSHEQY
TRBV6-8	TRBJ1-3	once	ASTRGGFSGNTIY
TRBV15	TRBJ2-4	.	ATSRGGGSAKNIQY
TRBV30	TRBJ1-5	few	AWSVGRGYNQPQH
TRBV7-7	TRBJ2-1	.	ASSLFEGTEQF
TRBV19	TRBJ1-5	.	ASSPDFGQGAGGAAQH
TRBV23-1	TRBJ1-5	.	ASSQSQPGQCTQPQH
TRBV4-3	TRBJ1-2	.	ASSRFSIETQLDYGYT
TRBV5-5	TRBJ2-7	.	ASSLGGSGSYEQY
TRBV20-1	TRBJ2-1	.	SARNRYEQF
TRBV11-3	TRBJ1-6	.	ASSVDRVYNSPLH
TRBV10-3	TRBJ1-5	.	AISEDSRNQPQH
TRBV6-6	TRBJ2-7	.	ASRAPGQGSYEQY
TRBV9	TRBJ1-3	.	ASSVLGTDGNTIY
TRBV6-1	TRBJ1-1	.	ASRTHRDTEAF
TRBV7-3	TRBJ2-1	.	ASSSTSGSNEQF
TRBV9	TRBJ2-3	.	ASSAPRADTQY
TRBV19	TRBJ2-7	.	ASSGDRGVFGEQY
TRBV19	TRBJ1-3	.	ASRTGTGNTIY
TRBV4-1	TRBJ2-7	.	ASSQAGTGNGEQY
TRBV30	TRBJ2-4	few	AWEVRGSDIQY
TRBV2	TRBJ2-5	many	ASGGGDQETQY
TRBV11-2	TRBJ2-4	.	ASSLGAKNIQY
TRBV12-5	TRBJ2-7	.	ASGTGQGTFT
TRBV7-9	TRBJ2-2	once	ASNTAAGRPGELF
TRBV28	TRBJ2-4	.	ASSIRDRADIQY
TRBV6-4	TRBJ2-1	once	ASSGEAGNEQF
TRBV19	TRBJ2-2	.	ASTGRFGELF
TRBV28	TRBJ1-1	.	ASSLTTGEAF
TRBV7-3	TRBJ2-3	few	ASSLRTSGATDTQY
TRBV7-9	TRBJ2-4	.	ASSLVFWGREDIQY